Listed below are T cell receptor beta chains from one sample, sequenced in a study of blood T cell repertoires in COVID-19. The table came from immunoSEQ multiplex PCR; TCRdb's copy has only in-frame clones and leaves some out. The table lists about 370,000 clones, 80% to 90% of them singletons. Sequencing was carried out using peripheral blood. The receptors were sampled from a woman in her 30s with COVID-19, enrolled during active disease. CDR3s include the opening cysteine and the closing phenylalanine or tryptophan. The order of the fields is D gene, J gene, V gene, clone size, CDR3 DNA, CDR3 protein. The D gene is left open where the match is weak. The size field is filled for only some rows; it gives once, few, many or a size class.

NA | TRBJ1-2 | TRBV28 | NA | TGTGCCAGCACCCATGGGGGGACGTTAGCTAACTATGGCTACACCTTC | CASTHGGTLANYGYTF
NA | TRBJ1-2 | TRBV5-4 | NA | TGTGCCAGCAGCTTGTCCGGGGAGCCCTATGGCTACACCTTC | CASSLSGEPYGYTF
NA | TRBJ2-5 | TRBV29-1 | NA | TGCAGCGTTGAAAGGGCAGGGGAGTACCAAGAGACCCAGTACTTC | CSVERAGEYQETQYF
NA | TRBJ2-3 | TRBV7-7 | NA | TGTGCTAGCAGCTTAGAGGGAGGCACAGATACGCAGTATTTT | CASSLEGGTDTQYF
NA | TRBJ2-2 | TRBV30 | NA | TGTGCCTGGAGTCGGGGGGCGGCCGGGGAGCTGTTTTTT | CAWSRGAAGELFF
TRBD1 | TRBJ1-1 | TRBV2 | few | TGTGCCAGCCGGACAGGGCGGAACACTGAAGCTTTCTTT | CASRTGRNTEAFF
NA | TRBJ2-7 | TRBV4-1 | NA | TGCGCCAGCAGCCTAGGACTCTCCTACGAGCAGTACTTC | CASSLGLSYEQYF
NA | TRBJ2-7 | TRBV19 | once | TGTGCCAGTAGTGCGTCCTACGAGCAGTACTTC | CASSASYEQYF
NA | TRBJ2-5 | TRBV30 | few | TGTGCCTGGAGCCAGGGAACCTTCGGGACCCAGTACTTC | CAWSQGTFGTQYF
TRBD1 | TRBJ1-4 | TRBV30 | many | TGTGCCTGGGGGGACAGGGTCCTGTTTTTT | CAWGDRVLFF
NA | TRBJ1-2 | TRBV28 | NA | TGTGCCAGCAGTTTATCTGGGACACCTAACTATGGCTACACCTTC | CASSLSGTPNYGYTF
NA | TRBJ2-5 | TRBV21-1 | NA | TGTGCCAGCACCCTCTTTGCCCCCCAGTTCGAAACCGGGAGGCCGCAAGAGACCCAGTACTTC | CASTLFAPQFETGRPQETQYF
NA | TRBJ1-3 | TRBV9 | NA | TGTGCCAGCAGCGTAGCTTCGGGGGCTGGAAACACCATATATTTT | CASSVASGAGNTIYF
NA | TRBJ2-7 | TRBV6-6 | NA | TGTGCCAGCAGTTACCGTAGCTCCTACGAGCAGTACTTC | CASSYRSSYEQYF
TRBD1 | TRBJ1-4 | TRBV27 | NA | TGTGCCAGCAGTTTCCGGACAGGGAGCTCTCAACTGTTTTTT | CASSFRTGSSQLFF
NA | TRBJ1-2 | TRBV6-6 | few | TGTGCCAGCAGCCAAGACGGGAACTATGGCTACACCTTC | CASSQDGNYGYTF
TRBD1 | TRBJ1-1 | TRBV19 | NA | TGTGCCAGTAGGACAGGGGTAATGAACACTGAAGCTTTCTTT | CASRTGVMNTEAFF
NA | TRBJ2-3 | TRBV13 | NA | TGTGCCAGCAGCCGGGACTTGCCTAGCACAGATACGCAGTATTTT | CASSRDLPSTDTQYF
TRBD2 | TRBJ2-3 | TRBV11-3 | NA | TGTGCCAGCAGCTTAGGGGCGGGAGCGGTGGCAGATACGCAGTATTTT | CASSLGAGAVADTQYF
TRBD1 | TRBJ2-7 | TRBV6-7 | NA | TGTGCCATCCAGGGGGCTAGCCGGGAGATGGGTTGGTACGAGCAGTACTTC | CAIQGASREMGWYEQYF
NA | TRBJ2-2 | TRBV5-4 | NA | TGTGCCAGCAGGGATTCACCAGGGGCCAACACCGGGGAGCTGTTTTTT | CASRDSPGANTGELFF
TRBD1 | TRBJ2-1 | TRBV2 | few | TGTGCCAGCAGTATTTCCCAGGGGGCGGATGAGCAGTTCTTC | CASSISQGADEQFF
NA | TRBJ2-7 | TRBV15 | NA | TGTGCCACCAGCAGAGATATACAGGGAGAGGACGAGCAGTACTTC | CATSRDIQGEDEQYF
NA | TRBJ2-1 | TRBV2 | NA | TGTGCCAGCAGTGAAGGGCAGACAGAGCAGTTCTTC | CASSEGQTEQFF
TRBD2 | TRBJ2-1 | TRBV7-9 | few | TGTGCCAGCAGCTGGGGACTAGCGGGCAATGAGCAGTTCTTC | CASSWGLAGNEQFF
NA | TRBJ2-3 | TRBV11-2 | NA | TGTGCCAGCAGCCCTCGTGGCAGGAACACAGATACGCAGTATTTT | CASSPRGRNTDTQYF
NA | TRBJ1-2 | TRBV7-9 | NA | TGTGCCAGCAGCTCATCAGGGTCGACCCTTGGCTACACCTTC | CASSSSGSTLGYTF
NA | TRBJ2-3 | TRBV9 | NA | TGTGCCAGCAGCGTAGCCGTCACAGATACGCAGTATTTT | CASSVAVTDTQYF
TRBD1 | TRBJ2-7 | TRBV15 | NA | TGTGCCACCAGCAGAGATCTCCCTGGACAGGGAACCTACGAGCAGTACTTC | CATSRDLPGQGTYEQYF
NA | TRBJ2-5 | TRBV5-4 | NA | TGTGCCAGCAGCTCAGGACTGTTTCAAGAGACCCAGTACTTC | CASSSGLFQETQYF
TRBD2 | TRBJ2-7 | TRBV2 | NA | TGTGCCAGCAGGCTAGCGGGAGGCGAGCAGTACTTC | CASRLAGGEQYF
NA | TRBJ2-7 | TRBV23-1 | NA | TGCGAATTCCTGGCAGGCAGGGGACACTACGAGCAGTACTTC | CEFLAGRGHYEQYF
TRBD2 | TRBJ2-3 | TRBV12-5 | NA | TGTGCTAGTGGTTCAGCGGGAGATAAAGATACGCAGTATTTT | CASGSAGDKDTQYF
TRBD1 | TRBJ2-1 | TRBV11-3 | NA | TGTGCCAGCAGCTTTGGACAGGGGTACAATGAGCAGTTCTTC | CASSFGQGYNEQFF
TRBD1 | TRBJ1-1 | TRBV19 | NA | TGTGCCAGTAGCCGGACAGGGGGGAACACTGAAGCTTTCTTT | CASSRTGGNTEAFF
TRBD1 | TRBJ1-1 | TRBV27 | NA | TGTGCCAGCAGGCCGGTTGGGACAGCCTTATATTACACTGAAGCTTTCTTT | CASRPVGTALYYTEAFF
TRBD1 | TRBJ1-2 | TRBV14 | once | TGTGCCAGCAGCCAAAATAACAGGGGTGGCTACACCTTC | CASSQNNRGGYTF
NA | TRBJ2-7 | TRBV19 | NA | TGTGCCAGTAGTATTGCAGGGGATGAGCAGTACTTC | CASSIAGDEQYF
TRBD1 | TRBJ2-2 | TRBV5-1 | NA | TGCGCCAGCAGCTTCCTGGAAACAGGGGGTCCCGGGGAGCTGTTTTTT | CASSFLETGGPGELFF
NA | TRBJ1-2 | TRBV7-9 | NA | TGTGCCAGCCGGGACAACGGCTATGGCTACACCTTC | CASRDNGYGYTF
NA | TRBJ2-2 | TRBV10-2 | NA | TGCGCCAGCAGTGAGGACAGGCCCACCGGGGAGCTGTTTTTT | CASSEDRPTGELFF
TRBD2 | TRBJ2-1 | TRBV11-3 | NA | TGTGCCAGCAGCAGGGGAGGGAGGAATGAGCAGTTCTTC | CASSRGGRNEQFF
TRBD2 | TRBJ2-1 | TRBV4-3 | NA | TGCGCCAGCAGCTTCCGACTAGCGGGAGGAAATGAGCAGTTCTTC | CASSFRLAGGNEQFF
NA | TRBJ2-1 | TRBV28 | NA | TGTGCCAGCAGCACAGGCTCGGCCAATGAGCAGTTCTTC | CASSTGSANEQFF
NA | TRBJ2-3 | TRBV25-1 | NA | TGTGCCAGCAGTGAAGTGGGACTCACAGATACGCAGTATTTT | CASSEVGLTDTQYF
NA | TRBJ2-2 | TRBV5-1 | NA | TGCGCCAGCAACTATGGGAACACCGGGGAGCTGTTTTTT | CASNYGNTGELFF
TRBD1 | TRBJ2-1 | TRBV28 | once | TGTGCCAGCAGTTTACGGAGCTTCAGGGGGCTCGTAAGGAATGAGCAGTTCTTC | CASSLRSFRGLVRNEQFF